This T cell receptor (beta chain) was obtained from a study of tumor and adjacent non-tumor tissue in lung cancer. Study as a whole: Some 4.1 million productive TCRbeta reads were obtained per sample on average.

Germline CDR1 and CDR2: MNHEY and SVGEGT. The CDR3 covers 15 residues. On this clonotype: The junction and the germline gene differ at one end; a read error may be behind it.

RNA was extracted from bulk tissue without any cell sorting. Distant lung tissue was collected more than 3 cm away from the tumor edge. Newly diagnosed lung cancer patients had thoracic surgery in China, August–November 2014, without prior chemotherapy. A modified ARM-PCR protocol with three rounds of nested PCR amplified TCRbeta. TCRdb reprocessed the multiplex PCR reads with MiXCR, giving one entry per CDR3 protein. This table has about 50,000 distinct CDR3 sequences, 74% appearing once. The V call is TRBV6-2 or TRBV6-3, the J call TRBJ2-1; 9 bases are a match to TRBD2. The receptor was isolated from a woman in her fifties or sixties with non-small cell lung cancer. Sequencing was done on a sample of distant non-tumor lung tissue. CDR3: CASSSGTSWDNERFF. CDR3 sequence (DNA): TGTGCCAGCAGTTCCGGGACTAGCTGGGACAATGAGCGGTTCTTC.